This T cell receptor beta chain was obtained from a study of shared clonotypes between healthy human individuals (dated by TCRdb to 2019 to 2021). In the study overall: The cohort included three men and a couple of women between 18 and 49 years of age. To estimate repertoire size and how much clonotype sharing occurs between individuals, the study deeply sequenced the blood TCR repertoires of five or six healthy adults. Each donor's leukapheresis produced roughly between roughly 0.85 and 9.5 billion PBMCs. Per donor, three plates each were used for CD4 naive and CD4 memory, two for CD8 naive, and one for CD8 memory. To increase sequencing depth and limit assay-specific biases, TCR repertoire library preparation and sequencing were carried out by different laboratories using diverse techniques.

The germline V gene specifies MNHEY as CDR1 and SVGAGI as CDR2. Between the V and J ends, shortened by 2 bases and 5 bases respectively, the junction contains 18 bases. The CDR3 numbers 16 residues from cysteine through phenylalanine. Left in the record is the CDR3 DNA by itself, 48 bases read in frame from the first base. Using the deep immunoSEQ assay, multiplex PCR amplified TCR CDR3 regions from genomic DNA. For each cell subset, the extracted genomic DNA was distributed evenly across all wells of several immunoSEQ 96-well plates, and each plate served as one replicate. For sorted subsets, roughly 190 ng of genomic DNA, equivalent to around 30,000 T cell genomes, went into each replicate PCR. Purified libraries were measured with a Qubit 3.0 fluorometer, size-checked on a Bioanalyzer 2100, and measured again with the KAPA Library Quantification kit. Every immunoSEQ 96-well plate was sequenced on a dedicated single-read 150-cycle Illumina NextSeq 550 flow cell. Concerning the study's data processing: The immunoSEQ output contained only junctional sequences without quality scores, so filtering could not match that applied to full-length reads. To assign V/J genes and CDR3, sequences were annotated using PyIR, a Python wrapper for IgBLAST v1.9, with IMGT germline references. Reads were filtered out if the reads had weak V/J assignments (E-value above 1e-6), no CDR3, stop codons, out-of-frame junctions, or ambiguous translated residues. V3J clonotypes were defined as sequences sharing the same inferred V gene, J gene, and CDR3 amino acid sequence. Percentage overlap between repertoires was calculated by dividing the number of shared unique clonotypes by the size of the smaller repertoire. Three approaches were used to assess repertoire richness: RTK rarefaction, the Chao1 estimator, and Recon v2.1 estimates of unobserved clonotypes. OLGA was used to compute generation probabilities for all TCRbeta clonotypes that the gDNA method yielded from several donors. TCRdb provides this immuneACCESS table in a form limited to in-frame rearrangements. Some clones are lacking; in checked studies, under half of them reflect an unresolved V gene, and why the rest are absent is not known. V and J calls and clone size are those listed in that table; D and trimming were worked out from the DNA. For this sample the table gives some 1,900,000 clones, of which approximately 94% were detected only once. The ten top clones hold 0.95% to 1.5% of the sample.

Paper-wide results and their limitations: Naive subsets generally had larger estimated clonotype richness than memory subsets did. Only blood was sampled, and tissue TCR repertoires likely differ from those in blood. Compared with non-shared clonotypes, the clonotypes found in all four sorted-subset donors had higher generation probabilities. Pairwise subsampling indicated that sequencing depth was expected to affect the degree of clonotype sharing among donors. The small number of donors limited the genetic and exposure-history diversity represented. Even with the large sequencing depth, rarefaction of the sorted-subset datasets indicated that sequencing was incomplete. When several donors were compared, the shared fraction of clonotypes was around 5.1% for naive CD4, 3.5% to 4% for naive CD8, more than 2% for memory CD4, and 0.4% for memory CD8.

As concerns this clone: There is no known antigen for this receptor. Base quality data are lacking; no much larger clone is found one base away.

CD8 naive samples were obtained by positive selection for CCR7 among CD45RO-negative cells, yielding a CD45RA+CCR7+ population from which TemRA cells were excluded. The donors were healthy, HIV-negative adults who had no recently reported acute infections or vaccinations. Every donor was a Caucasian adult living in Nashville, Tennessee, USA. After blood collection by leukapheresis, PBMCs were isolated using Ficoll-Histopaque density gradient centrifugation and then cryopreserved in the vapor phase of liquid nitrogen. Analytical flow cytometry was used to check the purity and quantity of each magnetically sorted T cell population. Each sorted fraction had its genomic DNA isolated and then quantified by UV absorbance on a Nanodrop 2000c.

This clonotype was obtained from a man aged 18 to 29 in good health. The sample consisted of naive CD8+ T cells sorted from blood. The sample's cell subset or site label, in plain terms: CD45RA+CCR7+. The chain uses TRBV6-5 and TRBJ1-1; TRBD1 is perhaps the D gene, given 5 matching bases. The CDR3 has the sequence CASSYRGPRQGTEAFF. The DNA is TGTGCCAGCAGTTACCGGGGACCCCGGCAGGGAACTGAAGCTTTCTTT.